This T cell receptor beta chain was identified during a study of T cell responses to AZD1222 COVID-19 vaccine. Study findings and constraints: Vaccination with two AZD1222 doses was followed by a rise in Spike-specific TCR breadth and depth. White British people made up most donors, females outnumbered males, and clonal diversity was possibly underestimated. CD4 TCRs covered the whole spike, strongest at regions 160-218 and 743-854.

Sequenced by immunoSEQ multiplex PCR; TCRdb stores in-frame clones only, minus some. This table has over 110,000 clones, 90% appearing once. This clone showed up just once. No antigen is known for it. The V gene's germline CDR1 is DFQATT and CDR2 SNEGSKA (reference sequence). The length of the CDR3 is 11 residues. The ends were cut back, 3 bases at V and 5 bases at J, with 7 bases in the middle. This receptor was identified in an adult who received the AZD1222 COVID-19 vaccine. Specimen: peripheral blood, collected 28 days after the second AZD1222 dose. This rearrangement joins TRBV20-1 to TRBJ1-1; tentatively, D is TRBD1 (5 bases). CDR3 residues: CSASRETEAFF. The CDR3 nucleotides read TGCAGTGCTAGCAGGGAGACTGAAGCTTTCTTT.